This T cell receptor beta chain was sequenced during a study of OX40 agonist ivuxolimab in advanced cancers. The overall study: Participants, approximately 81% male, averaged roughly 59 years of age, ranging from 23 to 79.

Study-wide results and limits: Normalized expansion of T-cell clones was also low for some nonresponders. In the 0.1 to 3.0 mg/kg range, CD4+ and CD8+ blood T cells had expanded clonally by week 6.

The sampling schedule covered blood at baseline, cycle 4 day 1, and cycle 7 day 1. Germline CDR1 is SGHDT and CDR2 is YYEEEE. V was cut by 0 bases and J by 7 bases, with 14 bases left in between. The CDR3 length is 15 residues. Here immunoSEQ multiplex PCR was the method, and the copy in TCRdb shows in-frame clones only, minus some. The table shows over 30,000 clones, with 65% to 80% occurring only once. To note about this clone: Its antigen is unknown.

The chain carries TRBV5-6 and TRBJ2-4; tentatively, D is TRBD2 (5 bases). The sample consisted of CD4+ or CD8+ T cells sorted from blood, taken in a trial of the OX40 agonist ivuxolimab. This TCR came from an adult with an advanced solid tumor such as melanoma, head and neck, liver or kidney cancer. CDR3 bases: TGTGCCAGCAGCTTGGAAGGGAAGGGAGCGAACATTCAGTACTTC. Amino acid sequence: CASSLEGKGANIQYF.